The 8 T cell receptor beta chains reported below all come from one sample, sequenced in a study of CD8 T cells in ankylosing spondylitis. Findings and caveats of the study: Eight or nine highly homologous variants made up a TCR beta motif that seemed to typify ankylosing spondylitis blood.

The antigens for these receptors are not known. MiXCR, applied by TCRdb to the 5' RACE reads, yields one record per CDR3 protein. The sample holds over 450,000 distinct CDR3 sequences, 12% seen once. Sequencing was carried out using blood, either unsorted or a sorted T cell fraction (not recorded which). All receptors derive from a male donor with ankylosing spondylitis.

The chain combines TRBV11-2 with TRBJ2-1, with TRBD1 identical over 7 bases. Trimming at V came to 7 bases and at J to 6 bases, leaving 9 bases not matched to a gene. Germline assignment: CDR1 SGHAT and CDR2 FQNNGV. The CDR3 runs to 14 residues. CDR3 in amino acids: CASTLDRVGNEQFF. CDR3 nucleotide sequence: TGTGCCAGCACCCTCGACAGGGTAGGCAATGAGCAGTTCTTC.

The CDR3 sequence: CASSRSKSTEAFF. The CDR3 DNA reads TGTGCCAGCAGCCGAAGCAAGAGCACTGAAGCTTTCTTT. V is TRBV5-8 and J is TRBJ1-1; D remains unclear. The CDR3 contains 13 residues. Germline CDR1 SGHTS, CDR2 YDEGEE. V lost 4 bases and J 4 bases, leaving 11 bases between the germline ends.

This clonotype occurred a few times. This chain connects TRBV4-1 to TRBJ2-3, with 8 bases aligning to TRBD2. This CDR3 has 16 amino acids. Trimming took 4 bases from V and 3 from J; bases not matched to a gene: 9. Per germline, CDR1 MGHRA and CDR2 YSYEKL. The CDR3 DNA is TGCGCCAGCAGCCCAATCGGGAGGGCCTTGACAGATACGCAGTATTTT. It is translated as CASSPIGRALTDTQYF.

The rearrangement links TRBV10-3 to TRBJ2-7; a weak D match, TRBD1 (5 bases). The CDR3 covers 12 residues. Per the germline V gene, CDR1 is ENHRY and CDR2 is SYGVKD. The V gene lost 4 bases and the J gene lost 5 bases, with 9 bases spanning the gap. The CDR3 DNA sequence: TGTGCCATCAGTGCTCAGGGTAACGAGCAGTACGTC. This translates into CAISAQGNEQYV.

The V call is TRBV20-1, the J call TRBJ2-1, with a possible D match to TRBD2 (7 bases). Germline V gives CDR1 DFQATT, CDR2 SNEGSKA (reference sequence). The V end was cut by 3 bases, the J end by 2 bases, with 14 bases between. The CDR3 spans 15 residues. CDR3 residues: CSASIGGQAYNEQFF. For the CDR3, the DNA is TGCAGTGCTAGTATCGGGGGGCAGGCCTACAATGAGCAGTTCTTC.

The rearrangement uses TRBV27 and TRBJ2-4, with 12 bases that match TRBD2. Trimming removed 5 bases from V and 14 bases from J; junction bases left unmatched: 13. This CDR3 has 15 residues. The germline V gene encodes CDR1 MNHEY and CDR2 SMNVEV (reference sequence). CDR3 DNA sequence: TGTGCCAGCAGTCCCTTGGGACTAGCGGGCCGGGGGAAGTACTTC. It specifies CASSPLGLAGRGKYF.

The V and J genes are TRBV20-1 and TRBJ2-1; D might be TRBD1 (7 bases). CDR3 size: 14 residues. V lost 6 bases and J lost 3, with 15 bases in between. Germline CDR1 and CDR2: DFQATT and SNEGSKA (reference sequence). The CDR3 sequence is CSAQGGVNYNEQFF. Here the CDR3 DNA reads TGCAGTGCCCAGGGGGGAGTGAACTACAATGAGCAGTTCTTC.

The chain carries TRBV10-3 and TRBJ2-7; 8 bases line up with TRBD2. The germline V gene has CDR1 ENHRY and CDR2 SYGVKD. This CDR3 has 14 residues. The ends lost 0 bases at V and 3 bases at J; junction bases unmatched: 1. DNA for the CDR3: TGTGCCATCAGTGAGTCCGCGGGAGGCTACGAGCAGTACTTC. Translation gives CAISESAGGYEQYF.